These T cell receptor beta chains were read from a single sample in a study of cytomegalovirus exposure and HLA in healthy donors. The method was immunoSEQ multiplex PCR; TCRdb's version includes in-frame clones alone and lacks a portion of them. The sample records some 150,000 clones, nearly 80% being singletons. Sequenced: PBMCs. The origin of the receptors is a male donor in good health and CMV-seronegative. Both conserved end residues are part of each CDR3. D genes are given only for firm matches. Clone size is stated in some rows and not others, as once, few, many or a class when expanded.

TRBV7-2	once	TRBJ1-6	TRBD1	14	CASSLRQGNSPLHF	TGTGCCAGCAGTTTACGACAGGGGAATTCACCCCTCCACTTT
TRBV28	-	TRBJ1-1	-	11	CASSLQGQAFF	TGTGCCAGCAGCCTCCAGGGGCAAGCTTTCTTT
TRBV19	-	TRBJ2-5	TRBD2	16	CASSGRTSGVQETQYF	TGTGCCAGTAGTGGGCGGACTAGCGGGGTTCAAGAGACCCAGTACTTC
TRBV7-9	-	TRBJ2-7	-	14	CASSLGDSNYEQYF	TGTGCCAGCAGCTTGGGCGACAGTAACTACGAGCAGTACTTC
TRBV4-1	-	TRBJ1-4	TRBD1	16	CASSQVSTGFIEKLFF	TGCGCCAGCAGCCAAGTCTCGACAGGGTTTATTGAAAAACTGTTTTTT
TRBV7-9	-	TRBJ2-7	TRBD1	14	CASSLQQGSHEQYF	TGTGCCAGCAGCTTGCAACAGGGGAGCCACGAGCAGTACTTC
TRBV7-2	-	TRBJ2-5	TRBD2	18	CASSFGQAGVLWNETQYF	TGTGCCAGCAGCTTTGGCCAGGCGGGAGTTCTTTGGAATGAGACCCAGTACTTC
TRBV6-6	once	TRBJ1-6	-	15	CASSYQARVDSPLHF	TGTGCCAGCAGTTACCAGGCCAGGGTGGATTCACCCCTCCACTTT
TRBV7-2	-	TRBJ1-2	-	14	CASSFVGRYYGYTF	TGTGCCAGCAGCTTCGTGGGCAGGTATTATGGCTACACCTTC
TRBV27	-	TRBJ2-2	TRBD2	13	CASSLRGIGELFF	TGTGCCAGCAGTTTGCGGGGGATAGGGGAGCTGTTTTTT
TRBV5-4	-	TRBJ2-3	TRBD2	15	CASSWDSGGTDTQYF	TGTGCCAGCAGCTGGGATAGCGGGGGGACAGATACGCAGTATTTT
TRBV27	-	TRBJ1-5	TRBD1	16	CASSSNLQGAGQPQHF	TGTGCCAGCAGTTCAAATTTACAGGGGGCCGGCCAGCCCCAGCATTTT
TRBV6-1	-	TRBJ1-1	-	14	CASPTSGLNTEAFF	TGTGCCAGCCCCACTTCAGGGTTGAACACTGAAGCTTTCTTT
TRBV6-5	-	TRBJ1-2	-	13	CASSFGQNYGYTF	TGTGCCAGCAGTTTTGGGCAGAACTATGGCTACACCTTC
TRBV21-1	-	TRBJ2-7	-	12	CASGAVNYEQYF	TGTGCCAGCGGGGCCGTTAACTACGAGCAGTACTTC
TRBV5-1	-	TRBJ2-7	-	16	CASSLLGGASSYEQYF	TGCGCCAGCAGCTTGTTAGGCGGGGCGAGCTCCTACGAGCAGTACTTC
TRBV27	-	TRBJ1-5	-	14	CASSSPGLNQPQHF	TGTGCCAGCAGTTCCCCAGGGCTCAATCAGCCCCAGCATTTT
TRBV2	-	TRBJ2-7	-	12	CASRSDSNEQYF	TGTGCCAGCAGATCGGACAGCAACGAGCAGTACTTC
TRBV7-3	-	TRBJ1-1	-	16	CASSLYAPRGYSEAFF	TGTGCCAGCAGCTTATACGCTCCCCGGGGGTATTCTGAAGCTTTCTTT
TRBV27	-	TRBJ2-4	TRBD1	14	CASKRDRGYNIQYF	TGTGCCAGCAAACGGGACAGGGGCTATAACATTCAGTACTTC
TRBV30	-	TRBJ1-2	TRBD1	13	CAWGGGGNEGYTF	TGTGCCTGGGGAGGAGGGGGCAATGAGGGCTACACCTTC
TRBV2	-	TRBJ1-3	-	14	CASSAQGSGNTIYF	TGTGCCAGCAGTGCTCAGGGCTCTGGAAACACCATATATTTT
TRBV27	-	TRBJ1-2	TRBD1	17	CASSSSGGEGVGYGYTF	TGTGCCAGCAGTTCTTCAGGGGGCGAGGGGGTAGGGTATGGCTACACCTTC
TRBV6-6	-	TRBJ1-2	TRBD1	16	CASTNHRDSTNYGYTF	TGTGCCAGCACCAACCACCGGGACAGCACTAACTATGGCTACACCTTC
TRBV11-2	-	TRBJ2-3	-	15	CASSNSWGGTDTQYF	TGTGCCAGCAGCAACTCCTGGGGGGGCACAGATACGCAGTATTTT
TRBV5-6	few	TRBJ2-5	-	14	CASSLGGSRREQYF	TGTGCCAGCAGCTTGGGTGGTTCAAGGAGGGAGCAGTACTTC
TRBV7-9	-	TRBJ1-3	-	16	CASSVSPILSGNTIYF	TGTGCCAGCAGCGTAAGTCCTATCCTCTCTGGAAACACCATATATTTT
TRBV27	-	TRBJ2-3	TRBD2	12	CASRGEADTQYF	TGTGCCAGTCGGGGGGAGGCAGATACGCAGTATTTT
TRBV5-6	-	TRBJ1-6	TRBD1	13	CASSFRGNSPLHF	TGTGCCAGCAGCTTCAGGGGGAATTCACCCCTCCACTTT
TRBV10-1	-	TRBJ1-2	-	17	CASSELHRGRVIHGYTF	TGCGCCAGCAGTGAGCTACATAGAGGCAGGGTAATTCATGGCTACACCTTC
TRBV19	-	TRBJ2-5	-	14	CASSYSRVVETQYF	TGTGCCAGTAGTTATAGCCGGGTTGTAGAGACCCAGTACTTC
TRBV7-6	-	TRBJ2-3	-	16	CASSLALRGATDTQYF	TGTGCCAGCAGCTTAGCTCTTCGGGGGGCGACAGATACGCAGTATTTT
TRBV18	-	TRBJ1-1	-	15	CASSPSEVKLSEAFF	TGTGCCAGCTCACCATCGGAGGTGAAGCTGAGTGAAGCTTTCTTT
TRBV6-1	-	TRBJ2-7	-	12	CASRRGTYEQYF	TGTGCCAGCAGAAGGGGAACCTACGAGCAGTACTTC
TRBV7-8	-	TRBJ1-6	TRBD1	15	CASSLVGTDNSPLHF	TGTGCCAGCAGCTTAGTGGGGACAGATAATTCACCCCTCCACTTT
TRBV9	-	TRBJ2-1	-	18	CASSPQERYSSSYNEQFF	TGTGCCAGCAGCCCACAGGAGAGGTACTCCAGCTCCTACAATGAGCAGTTCTTC
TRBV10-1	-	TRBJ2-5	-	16	CASSEGTAGGQETQYF	TGCGCCAGCAGTGAGGGGACAGCAGGGGGGCAAGAGACCCAGTACTTC
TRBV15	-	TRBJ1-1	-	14	CATSRAGGYTEAFF	TGTGCCACCAGCAGAGCGGGGGGCTACACTGAAGCTTTCTTT
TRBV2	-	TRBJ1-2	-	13	CASRGDQGLGYTF	TGTGCCAGCAGGGGGGATCAGGGGCTGGGCTACACCTTC
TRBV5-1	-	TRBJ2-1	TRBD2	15	CASSLVLAGSNEQFF	TGCGCCAGCAGCTTGGTCCTAGCGGGTTCCAATGAGCAGTTCTTC
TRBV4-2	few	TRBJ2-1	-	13	CASSLRQGIEQFF	TGTGCCAGCAGCTTACGGCAGGGCATTGAGCAGTTCTTC
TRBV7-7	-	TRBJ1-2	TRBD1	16	CASILILWKDREGYTF	TGTGCCAGCATTCTGATTCTCTGGAAAGACAGGGAAGGCTACACCTTC
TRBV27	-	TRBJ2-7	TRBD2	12	CASAWSGGEQYF	TGTGCCAGCGCATGGTCGGGGGGCGAGCAGTACTTC
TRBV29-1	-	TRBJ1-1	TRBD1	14	CSVFDKQGSTEAFF	TGCAGCGTGTTTGACAAACAGGGGAGCACTGAAGCTTTCTTT
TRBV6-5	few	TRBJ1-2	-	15	CASSYGEGVNYGYTF	TGTGCCAGCAGTTACGGTGAGGGGGTCAACTATGGCTACACCTTC
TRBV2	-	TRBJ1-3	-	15	CASSEGRYSGNTIYF	TGTGCCAGCAGTGAAGGGCGGTACTCTGGAAACACCATATATTTT
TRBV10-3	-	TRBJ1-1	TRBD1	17	CAIRDQGAGPSDTEAFF	TGTGCCATCAGGGACCAGGGGGCCGGACCATCGGACACTGAAGCTTTCTTT
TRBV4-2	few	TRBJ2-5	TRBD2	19	CASSQERPQAVAGLGTQYF	TGTGCCAGCAGCCAAGAAAGGCCCCAGGCGGTAGCGGGCCTAGGGACCCAGTACTTC
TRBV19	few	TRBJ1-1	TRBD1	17	CASSSKQGRGMNTEAFF	TGTGCCAGTAGCTCGAAACAGGGGCGGGGTATGAACACTGAAGCTTTCTTT
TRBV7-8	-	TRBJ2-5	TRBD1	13	CASSLGQEETQYF	TGTGCCAGCAGCCTCGGACAGGAAGAGACCCAGTACTTC
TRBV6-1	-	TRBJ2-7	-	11	CASSVLQVQYF	TGTGCCAGCAGTGTACTACAGGTCCAGTACTTC
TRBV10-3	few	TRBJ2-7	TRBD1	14	CAISETGGSYEQYF	TGTGCCATCAGTGAGACAGGGGGCTCCTACGAGCAGTACTTC
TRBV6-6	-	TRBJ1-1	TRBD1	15	CATQWGQGFGTEAFF	TGTGCCACCCAGTGGGGACAGGGTTTTGGCACTGAAGCTTTCTTT